This T cell receptor (beta chain) derives from a study of response to subunit inactivated influenza vaccine. Broader study findings: Authors suggested each seasonal influenza vaccination recruits few new T cells.

Worth noting for this clonotype: The antigen is unknown.

Each CDR3 protein is one row after TCRdb ran MiXCR on the RT-PCR reads. The profile shows over 150,000 distinct CDR3 sequences, approximately 12% of them singletons. The germline V gene encodes CDR1 KGHDR and CDR2 SFDVKD. The CDR3 has 12 amino acids. Trimming took off 10 bases at V and 1 base at J, with 10 bases between the two ends. This receptor was identified in a man between 50 and 69 years old who received an inactivated influenza vaccine. V usage is TRBV24-1 and J usage is TRBJ2-7; weak D call: TRBD2 (6 bases). The starting material was CD8+ T cells sorted from PBMCs, obtained roughly 24 months after vaccination. CDR3: CATRGTSYEQYF. The CDR3, as DNA: TGTGCCACAAGAGGGACTTCCTACGAGCAGTACTTC.